One and the same sample provided the 5 T cell receptor beta chains below, sequenced in a study of T cells after yellow fever vaccination. From the 5' RACE reads, TCRdb called clonotypes with MiXCR, one entry per CDR3 protein. The table includes approximately 550,000 distinct CDR3 sequences, 15% to 20% detected once. The sample was PBMCs, taken 15 days after the yellow fever booster vaccination. The source of these receptors is a man aged 25 to 45 who received the YFV17D yellow fever vaccine.

V is TRBV7-8 and J is TRBJ2-2; 9 nucleotides line up with TRBD2. J was trimmed by 7 bases and V by 7 bases; bases with no gene match: 13. Germline V gives CDR1 SGHVS, CDR2 FQNEAQ. This CDR3 spans 16 amino acids. CDR3 loop: CASNSVAGGVIGELFF. The CDR3 DNA sequence: TGTGCCAGCAACTCCGTCGCGGGAGGGGTTATCGGGGAGCTGTTTTTT.

V usage is TRBV6-2 or TRBV6-3 and J usage is TRBJ2-7, with 13 bases lining up with TRBD2. CDR1 and CDR2 (germline): MNHEY, SVGEGT. After removal of 5 bases from V and 3 bases from J, the junction contained 10 bases not matched to a gene. There are 17 residues in the CDR3. The CDR3: CASSRNTGTSGNYEQYF. The CDR3 nucleotides are TGTGCCAGCAGTAGGAACACGGGGACTAGCGGGAACTACGAGCAGTACTTC.

This clonotype occurred a few times. V usage is TRBV30 and J usage is TRBJ2-7; D remains ambiguous. Germline assignment: CDR1 GTSNPN and CDR2 SVGIG (reference sequence). The V and J ends lost 3 bases and 7 bases respectively, with 13 bases between them. The CDR3 runs 12 residues. The CDR3 region has the DNA TGTGCCTGGAGCCCCCAAGGCCGAGAGCAGTACTTC. It translates to CAWSPQGREQYF.

V and J are TRBV7-8 and TRBJ2-5; 14 bases line up with TRBD2. CDR1 SGHVS and CDR2 FQNEAQ come from the germline V gene. The CDR3 extends over 14 amino acids. V lost 4 bases and J lost 13; bases outside the gene matches: 8. CDR3 amino acids: CASSSPGLAGEPYF. Written as DNA, the CDR3 is TGTGCCAGCAGCTCGCCGGGACTAGCGGGAGAGCCGTACTTC.

In this sample, this clonotype turned up a few times. The rearrangement uses TRBV28 and TRBJ2-5; no clear D gene. The germline gives CDR1 MDHEN, CDR2 SYDVKM. Trimming took 10 bases from V and 5 from J, leaving 8 bases between them. The CDR3 runs 10 residues. CDR3 region: CATLEETQYF. The CDR3 DNA reads as TGTGCCACCCTGGAGGAGACCCAGTACTTC.